Each of the 22 T cell receptor beta chains below was sequenced from the same sample in a study of cytomegalovirus exposure and HLA in healthy donors. 60 Vbeta and 13 Jbeta primers were used in PCR. The method was immunoSEQ multiplex PCR; TCRdb's version includes in-frame clones alone and lacks a portion of them. This sample yields roughly 170,000 clones, of which approximately 80% are seen a single time; about 1.3% belongs to the top ten. Sample: PBMCs. All receptors come from a girl aged 2 to 10 in good health and CMV-seropositive.

The chain links TRBV19 to TRBJ1-2; TRBD1 matches at 9 bases. V lost 6 bases to trimming and J lost 0 bases; unmatched junction nucleotides: 11. This CDR3 comprises 17 residues. Germline CDR1 reads LNHDA; CDR2 reads SQIVND (reference sequence). CDR3 coding DNA: TGTGCCAGTAGATCACTGGGACAGGGCAAAGCTAACTATGGCTACACCTTC. Translated, it gives CASRSLGQGKANYGYTF.

This clone was observed a single time. The rearrangement joins TRBV9 to TRBJ2-1; 8 bases fit TRBD2. J was trimmed by 10 bases and V by 0 bases; bases with no gene match: 6. This CDR3 spans 14 amino acids. Germline values: CDR1 SGDLS, CDR2 YYNGEE. The CDR3 sequence is CASSVDGGVGEQFF. The CDR3, as DNA: TGTGCCAGCAGCGTAGACGGGGGGGTGGGAGAGCAGTTCTTC.

This clone was observed a handful of times. CDR3 sequence reads: CASSENRGGSEKLFF. Here the CDR3 DNA reads TGTGCCAGCAGTGAGAACAGGGGAGGTAGTGAAAAACTGTTTTTT. This chain uses TRBV2 with TRBJ1-4; 7 nucleotides line up with TRBD1. The CDR3 runs to 15 residues. The V and J ends lost 3 bases and 7 bases, in that order; junction bases with no gene match: 8. The V gene's germline CDR1 is SNHLY and CDR2 FYNNEI.

This clone was seen a handful of times. This rearrangement joins TRBV6-5 to TRBJ2-7, with TRBD2 matching 13 bases. This CDR3 is built from 14 residues. The V and J ends lost 8 bases and 2 bases, in that order; junction bases with no gene match: 3. Germline V gene data show CDR1 as MNHEY and CDR2 as SVGAGI. CDR3 nucleotide sequence: TGTGCCAGCCGGGGACTAGCGGGGACCTACGAGCAGTACTTC. It specifies CASRGLAGTYEQYF.

The rearrangement links TRBV9 to TRBJ2-1; D is perhaps TRBD1 (5 bases). The CDR3 contains 17 residues. In germline, CDR1 is SGDLS, CDR2 YYNGEE. V lost 1 base, J lost 0 bases, and 14 bases lay in between. The CDR3 DNA is TGTGCCAGCAGCGTAAGGGGCGACATACGCTCCTACAATGAGCAGTTCTTC. As protein: CASSVRGDIRSYNEQFF. Full variable domain (missing parts from reference TRBV9 and TRBJ2-1): DSGVTQTPKHLITATGQRVTLRCSPRSGDLSVYWYQQSLDQGLQFLIQYYNGEERAKGNILERFSAQQFPDLHSELNLSSLELGDSALYFCASSVRGDIRSYNEQFFGPGTRLTVL.

CDR3 residues: CASSLRGQGKESYTF. CDR3 DNA: TGTGCCAGCAGCTTAAGAGGACAGGGTAAAGAGAGCTACACCTTC. The chain uses TRBV11-2 and TRBJ1-2, with 8 bases aligning to TRBD1. Germline V gene sequence: CDR1 SGHAT, CDR2 FQNNGV. The V segment lost 2 bases and the J segment 9 bases; nucleotides outside the gene matches: 11. The CDR3 is made up of 15 amino acids.

This clone was detected a few times. This chain connects TRBV6-6 to TRBJ1-1; possible D gene TRBD1, 5 bases. The V gene's germline CDR1 is MNHNY and CDR2 SVGAGI (reference sequence). This CDR3 is 14 amino acids long. The V end was cut by 8 bases, the J end by 3 bases, with 16 bases between. CDR3 sequence (DNA): TGTGCCAGCGCCAGCAGGGATTTGTACACTGAAGCTTTCTTT. It codes for CASASRDLYTEAFF.

The genes are TRBV5-1 and TRBJ2-3; 13 bases agree with TRBD2. Germline CDR1 SGHRS, CDR2 YFSETQ. This CDR3 region has 15 residues. V lost 4 bases, J lost 5 bases, and 4 bases stayed unmatched. CDR3 sequence: CASSGLAGDGDTQYF. CDR3 nucleotides: TGCGCCAGCAGCGGACTAGCGGGAGATGGAGATACGCAGTATTTT.

This chain joins TRBV29-1 and TRBJ2-7, with 8 bases aligning to TRBD1. With 4 bases clipped from V and 4 bases from J, the junction kept 9 bases outside the gene matches. Germline CDR1 reads SQVTM; CDR2 reads ANQGSEA. The CDR3 consists of 14 residues. The CDR3 here is CSVVVSGGSYEQYF. In nucleotides, the CDR3 is TGCAGCGTTGTGGTCTCAGGGGGCTCGTACGAGCAGTACTTC.

The chain joins TRBV6-5 to TRBJ2-7, with 10 positions matching TRBD1. With V trimmed by 8 bases and J by 6 bases, 7 bases remained unmatched. Per germline, CDR1 MNHEY and CDR2 SVGAGI. The CDR3 totals 13 residues. CDR3 sequence reads: CASGPGTGAEQYF. The DNA of the CDR3 is TGTGCCAGCGGCCCCGGGACAGGGGCCGAGCAGTACTTC.

CDR3 loop: CASKEAGGPHEQYF. In DNA form, the CDR3 reads TGTGCCAGTAAGGAGGCGGGAGGGCCCCACGAGCAGTACTTC. This chain links TRBV19 with TRBJ2-7; 9 nucleotides match TRBD2. This CDR3 contains 14 residues. Germline CDR1 reads LNHDA; CDR2 reads SQIVND (reference sequence). V gave up 7 bases and J gave up 5 bases; unmatched junction bases: 9.

This clone turned up a few times. The rearrangement uses TRBV5-6 and TRBJ2-3; 16 bases fit TRBD2. Germline V lookup: CDR1 SGHDT, CDR2 YYEEEE. V dropped 4 bases and J dropped 5; count of bases not matched to a gene: 10. The CDR3 length is 18 residues. DNA for the CDR3: TGTGCCAGCAGCGGCACCGGGACTAGCGGGGGGGGGATAGATACGCAGTATTTT. Protein: CASSGTGTSGGGIDTQYF.

The chain recombines TRBV6-1 with TRBJ2-2, with no clear D. This CDR3 comprises 13 residues. Germline V CDR1 and CDR2: MNHNS, SASEGT. The V end lost 10 bases, the J end lost 1 base, and 10 bases lay between the germline ends. The CDR3 sequence: CATTVVNTGELFF. In nucleotides, the CDR3 is TGTGCCACCACTGTCGTGAACACCGGGGAGCTGTTTTTT.

V is TRBV18 and J is TRBJ1-1, with D maybe TRBD1 (5 bases). In germline, CDR1 is KGHSH, CDR2 LQKENI. Trimming took 3 bases from V and 1 from J, leaving 9 bases between them. This CDR3 region has 14 residues. The CDR3 here is CASSPPGGNTEAFF. CDR3 DNA sequence: TGTGCCAGCTCACCGCCCGGGGGGAACACTGAAGCTTTCTTT.

The genes are TRBV7-9 and TRBJ2-5, with TRBD1 matching 7 bases. The J call may be wrong; the DNA end is better matched by TRBJ2-7. The CDR3 totals 15 residues. CDR1 SEHNR and CDR2 FQNEAQ come from the germline V gene (reference sequence). CDR3 amino acids: CASSLTGTENYEQYF. CDR3 DNA sequence: TGTGCCAGCAGCCTTACCGGGACAGAAAACTACGAGCAGTACTTC.

J is TRBJ1-1 and V is TRBV29-1; D remains ambiguous. Deletions cut 4 bases from V and 2 bases from J, with 11 bases between. Germline values: CDR1 SQVTM, CDR2 ANQGSEA. This CDR3 is 13 amino acids long. In nucleotides, the CDR3 is TGCAGCGTTGTATCAGGTTCCAACACTGAAGCTTTCTTT. This sequence encodes CSVVSGSNTEAFF.

The chain carries TRBV6-1 and TRBJ2-5; possibly TRBD2 for D (6 bases). Trimming stripped 1 base from V and 5 bases from J, with 8 bases between. Germline V gene sequence: CDR1 MNHNS, CDR2 SASEGT. The CDR3 length is 13 residues. The CDR3: CASSEGDLETQYF. The CDR3 region has the DNA TGTGCCAGCAGTGAAGGGGACTTGGAGACCCAGTACTTC.

The chain joins TRBV15 to TRBJ2-5, with 7 bases matching TRBD1. The CDR3 consists of 15 residues. Germline CDR1 reads LNHNV; CDR2 reads YYDKDF (reference sequence). V lost 5 bases and J lost 2; bases outside the gene matches: 8. For the CDR3, the DNA is TGTGCCACCAGCGCACACTTGGACAGGCAAGAGACCCAGTACTTC. The encoded protein is CATSAHLDRQETQYF.

The chain combines TRBV19 with TRBJ2-7, with D tentatively TRBD1 (5 bases). Trimming shortened V by 5 bases and J by 2 bases, and 10 bases separated the two germline ends. This CDR3 has 13 amino acids. Germline V gene data show CDR1 as LNHDA and CDR2 as SQIVND (reference sequence). The CDR3 loop reads CASSQGVPYEQYF. In DNA, the CDR3 is TGTGCCAGTAGTCAGGGTGTACCCTACGAGCAGTACTTC. Together with reference TRBV19 and TRBJ2-7, the CDR3 gives the full variable domain: DGGITQSPKYLFRKEGQNVTLSCEQNLNHDAMYWYRQDPGQGLRLIYYSQIVNDFQKGDIAEGYSVSREKKESFPLTVTSAQKNPTAFYLCASSQGVPYEQYFGPGTRLTVT.

In its sample, this clone was seen a few times. The chain recombines TRBV4-1 with TRBJ1-1; D is unclear. Per the germline V gene, CDR1 is MGHRA and CDR2 is YSYEKL. V lost 1 base to trimming and J lost 0 bases, with 6 bases between them. The CDR3 spans 14 residues. The CDR3 region has the DNA TGCGCCAGCAGCCAAGGGCTGATGAACACTGAAGCTTTCTTT. Translation gives CASSQGLMNTEAFF.

This chain joins TRBV6-5 and TRBJ2-7; 7 bases align to TRBD2. V was clipped by 6 bases and J by 1 base; unmatched bases: 6. The CDR3 runs to 14 residues. Per germline, CDR1 MNHEY and CDR2 SVGAGI. CDR3 sequence reads: CASRTGLVSYEQYF. The DNA for the CDR3 is TGTGCCAGCAGGACCGGACTAGTATCCTACGAGCAGTACTTC.

The gene calls are TRBV7-9 and TRBJ1-2; D is possibly TRBD1 (5 bases). V shed 4 bases and J shed 10 bases, with 13 bases lying between them. CDR1 and CDR2 (germline): SEHNR, FQNEAQ (reference sequence). The CDR3 is made up of 12 amino acids. The CDR3 nucleotides read TGTGCCAGCAGCTACTCGGACACGGTCTACACCTTC. It translates to CASSYSDTVYTF.